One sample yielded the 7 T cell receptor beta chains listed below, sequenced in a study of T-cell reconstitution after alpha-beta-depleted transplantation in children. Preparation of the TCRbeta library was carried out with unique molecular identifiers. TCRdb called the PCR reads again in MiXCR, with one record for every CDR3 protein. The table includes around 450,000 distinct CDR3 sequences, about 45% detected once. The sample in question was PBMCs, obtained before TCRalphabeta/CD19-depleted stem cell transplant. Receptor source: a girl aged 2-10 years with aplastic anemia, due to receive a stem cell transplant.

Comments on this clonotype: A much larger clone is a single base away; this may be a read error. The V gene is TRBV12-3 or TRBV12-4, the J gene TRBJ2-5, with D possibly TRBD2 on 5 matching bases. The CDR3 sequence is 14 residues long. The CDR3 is CASSPLGVGETQHF. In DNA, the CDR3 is TGTGCCAGCAGCCCCCTAGGTGTCGGGGAGACCCAGCACTTC.

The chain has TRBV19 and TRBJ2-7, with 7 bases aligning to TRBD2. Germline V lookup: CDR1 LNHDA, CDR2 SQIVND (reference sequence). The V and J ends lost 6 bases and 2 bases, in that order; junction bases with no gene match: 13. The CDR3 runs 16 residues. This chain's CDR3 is CASSLAWGGEPYEQYF. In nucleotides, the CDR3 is TGTGCCAGTAGCCTGGCTTGGGGGGGGGAGCCCTACGAGCAGTACTTC.

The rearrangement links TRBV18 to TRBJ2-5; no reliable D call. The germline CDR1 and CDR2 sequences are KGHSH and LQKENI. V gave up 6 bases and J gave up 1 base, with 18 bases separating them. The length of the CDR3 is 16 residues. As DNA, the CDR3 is TGTGCCAGCTCCGGAGAGATGACGTTCTTCCAAGAGACCCAGTACTTC. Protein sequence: CASSGEMTFFQETQYF.

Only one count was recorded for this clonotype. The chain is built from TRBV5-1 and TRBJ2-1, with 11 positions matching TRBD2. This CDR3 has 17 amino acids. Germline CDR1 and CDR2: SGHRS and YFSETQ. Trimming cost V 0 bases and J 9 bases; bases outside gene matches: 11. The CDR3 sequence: CASSLVVIAGGASEQFF. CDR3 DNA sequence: TGCGCCAGCAGCTTGGTGGTCATAGCGGGAGGGGCCAGTGAGCAGTTCTTC.

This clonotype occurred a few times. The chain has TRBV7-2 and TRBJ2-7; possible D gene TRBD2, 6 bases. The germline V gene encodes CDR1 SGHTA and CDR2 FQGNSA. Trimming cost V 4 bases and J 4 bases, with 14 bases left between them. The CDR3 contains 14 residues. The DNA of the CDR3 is TGTGCCAGCAGCTCGACCGGGACTTCGTACGAGCAGTACTTC. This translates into CASSSTGTSYEQYF.

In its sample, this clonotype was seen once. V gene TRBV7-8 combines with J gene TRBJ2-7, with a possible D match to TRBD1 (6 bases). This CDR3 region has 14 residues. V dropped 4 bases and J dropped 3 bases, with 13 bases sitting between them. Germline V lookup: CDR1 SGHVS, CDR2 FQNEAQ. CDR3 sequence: CASSSTDRLYEQYF. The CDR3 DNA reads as TGTGCCAGCAGCTCAACCGACAGGCTCTACGAGCAGTACTTC.

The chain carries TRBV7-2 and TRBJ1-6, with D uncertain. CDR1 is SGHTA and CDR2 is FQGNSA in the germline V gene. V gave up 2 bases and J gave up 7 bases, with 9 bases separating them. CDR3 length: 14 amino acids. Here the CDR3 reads CASSLMSTNSPLHF. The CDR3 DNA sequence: TGTGCCAGCAGCTTAATGTCAACGAATTCACCCCTCCACTTT.